The 8 T cell receptor beta chains below were found in one sample sequenced in a study of beta chain features in type 1 diabetes. Expressed TCRB transcripts were sequenced because the isolated RNA had all been reverse transcribed beforehand. The assay was immunoSEQ multiplex PCR, and TCRdb's table has in-frame clones only and misses some. Here the sample spans about 240,000 clones, about 15% being singletons. Study results and limitations: When Type 1 diabetes patients were examined, their TCRB CDR3s proved moderately but significantly shorter in all four CD4+ subsets.

Their antigen targets remain unknown. Sample: naive CD4+ T cells from blood. The receptor source for this set is a man aged 25 to 45 with type 1 diabetes.

This clone was counted only a few times. The chain is built from TRBV30 and TRBJ1-1; D gene ambiguous. The CDR3 runs to 14 residues. Germline V gene sequence: CDR1 GTSNPN, CDR2 SVGIG (reference sequence). V lost 5 bases and J 4 bases, leaving 17 bases between the germline ends. Here the CDR3 reads CAWAPRQASTEAFF. CDR3 DNA sequence: TGTGCCTGGGCCCCACGGCAGGCGAGCACTGAAGCTTTCTTT.

This clone was detected only a few times. The V call is TRBV30, the J call TRBJ2-5; 7 bases align to TRBD1. V gave up 0 bases and J gave up 2 bases; unmatched junction bases: 6. The CDR3 is made up of 15 amino acids. Germline V gene lookup returns CDR1 GTSNPN and CDR2 SVGIG (reference sequence). Here the CDR3 DNA reads TGTGCCTGGAGTGTACTTAGGGGGCATCAAGAGACCCAGTACTTC. Translation gives CAWSVLRGHQETQYF.

The rearrangement links TRBV5-4 to TRBJ1-2; TRBD1 agrees at 8 bases. V trimming: 0 bases; J trimming: 7 bases; junction bases outside the gene matches: 2. This CDR3 spans 13 amino acids. The germline CDR1 and CDR2 sequences are SGHNT and YYREEE (reference sequence). The CDR3 DNA follows: TGTGCCAGCAGCTTGGGACAGGGGCCTGGCTACACCTTC. Its protein is CASSLGQGPGYTF.

In its sample, this clone was seen once. V and J are TRBV5-8 and TRBJ1-5; the D gene is possibly TRBD1 (5 bases). Germline CDR1 is SGHTS and CDR2 is YDEGEE. V lost 2 bases and J 0 bases, leaving 15 bases between the germline ends. This CDR3 is 17 amino acids long. CDR3 in amino acids: CASSFHTGDYSNQPQHF. The DNA of the CDR3 is TGTGCCAGCAGCTTCCACACAGGTGATTATAGCAATCAGCCCCAGCATTTT.

As concerns this clone: Other nucleotide sequences in the sample specify the same CDR3. The rearrangement links TRBV7-2 to TRBJ2-1; 9 nucleotides agree with TRBD2. Germline-derived CDR1 and CDR2 are SGHTA and FQGNSA. The CDR3 is 14 residues long. V shed 2 bases, J shed 8 bases, and the junction held 4 bases outside the gene matches. The CDR3 is CASSLRREGDEQFF. The CDR3 bases are TGTGCCAGCAGCTTAAGGCGGGAGGGGGATGAGCAGTTCTTC. Based on the CDR3 plus reference TRBV7-2 and TRBJ2-1, the full variable domain is GAGVSQSPSNKVTEKGKDVELRCDPISGHTALYWYRQSLGQGLEFLIYFQGNSAPDKSGLPSDRFSAERTGGSVSTLTIQRTQQEDSAVYLCASSLRREGDEQFFGPGTRLTVL.

This clone was seen a few times. CDR3 residues: CASRDGQSYSPLHF. For the CDR3, the DNA is TGTGCCTCTCGTGATGGGCAGTCCTATTCACCCCTCCACTTT. The genes are TRBV10-3 and TRBJ1-6; D is unresolved. V was trimmed by 11 bases and J by 8 bases, leaving 19 bases between them. Germline V lookup: CDR1 ENHRY, CDR2 SYGVKD. This CDR3 contains 14 residues.

J is TRBJ2-7 and V is TRBV15; D is perhaps TRBD1 (5 bases). V lost 0 bases and J 6 bases, leaving 12 bases between the germline ends. This CDR3 has 14 residues. Germline values: CDR1 LNHNV, CDR2 YYDKDF (reference sequence). CDR3 in DNA: TGTGCCACCAGCAGAGATGGTACAGGTGGCGAGCAGTACTTC. The encoded protein is CATSRDGTGGEQYF.

J is TRBJ2-3 and V is TRBV4-2, with D possibly being TRBD2 (6 bases). Germline CDR1 is LGHNA and CDR2 is YNFKEQ. The CDR3 sequence is 15 residues long. Trimming took off 3 bases at V and 0 bases at J, with 10 bases between the two ends. This CDR3 is CASSHGTASTDTQYF. The CDR3 nucleotides are TGTGCCAGCAGCCACGGGACTGCCAGCACAGATACGCAGTATTTT.